The 23 T cell receptor beta chains below come from one sample, sequenced in a study of blood T cell repertoires in COVID-19. Using immunoSEQ multiplex PCR, the repertoire was profiled, and TCRdb retains in-frame clones only, with some absent. The data contain fewer than 400,000 clones, 75% to 90% of them singletons. Sequenced material: PBMCs or T cells enriched from blood (not recorded which). Receptors originate from a man in his 60s who had recovered from COVID-19.

This clone was picked up a small number of times. V usage is TRBV19 and J usage is TRBJ1-3; 8 positions agree with TRBD1. The CDR3 is 13 amino acids. The germline CDR1 and CDR2 sequences are LNHDA and SQIVND (reference sequence). The trim removed 9 bases at V and 2 bases at J, leaving 3 bases unmatched. This CDR3 is CASIRGPGNTIYF. The CDR3 DNA reads TGTGCCAGCATCAGGGGGCCTGGAAACACCATATATTTT.

The chain uses TRBV5-6 and TRBJ1-2; D is uncertain. The CDR3 consists of 12 residues. Trimming shortened V by 4 bases and J by 3 bases, and 7 bases separated the two germline ends. From germline, CDR1 is SGHDT and CDR2 YYEEEE. This CDR3 reads CASSTGDYGYTF. DNA for the CDR3: TGTGCCAGCAGCACGGGAGACTATGGCTACACCTTC. Combining the CDR3 with reference TRBV5-6 and TRBJ1-2 gives the whole variable domain DAGVTQSPTHLIKTRGQQVTLRCSPKSGHDTVSWYQQALGQGPQFIFQYYEEEERQRGNFPDRFSGHQFPNYSSELNVNALLLGDSALYLCASSTGDYGYTFGSGTRLTVV.

The chain uses TRBV30 and TRBJ2-5; no clear D gene. Germline loops: CDR1 GTSNPN, CDR2 SVGIG (reference sequence). V lost 0 bases and J lost 5, with 13 bases in between. The CDR3 totals 14 residues. CDR3 sequence: CAWSVRGWLETQYF. The CDR3 DNA reads TGTGCCTGGAGTGTACGCGGATGGCTGGAGACCCAGTACTTC.

V is TRBV29-1 and J is TRBJ2-7, with TRBD2 matching 16 bases. Germline assignment: CDR1 SQVTM and CDR2 ANQGSEA. V dropped 5 bases and J dropped 0; count of bases not matched to a gene: 7. The CDR3 runs to 17 residues. For the CDR3, the DNA is TGCAGCGTTTCCGTTGGGACTAGCGGGAGGGCCTCCTACGAGCAGTACTTC. It specifies CSVSVGTSGRASYEQYF.

The rearrangement uses TRBV27 and TRBJ2-7, with 9 nucleotides matching TRBD1. The length of the CDR3 is 14 residues. CDR1 and CDR2 from the germline V gene are MNHEY and SMNVEV (reference sequence). V was clipped by 5 bases and J by 2 bases; unmatched bases: 4. CDR3 amino acids: CASSPRQGAYEQYF. The DNA for the CDR3 is TGTGCCAGCAGTCCCCGACAGGGGGCCTACGAGCAGTACTTC.

The V call is TRBV5-5, the J call TRBJ1-2; 10 bases map to TRBD1. Germline V gives CDR1 SGHKS, CDR2 YYEKEE (reference sequence). Germline trimming cut 4 bases from V and 4 bases from J; bases unmatched to any gene: 10. The CDR3 has 16 residues. The CDR3 is CASSIGQGGTPYGYTF. The CDR3 DNA reads as TGTGCCAGCAGCATAGGACAGGGGGGAACTCCCTATGGCTACACCTTC.

This chain joins TRBV5-1 and TRBJ1-6; no clear D gene. The germline gives CDR1 SGHRS, CDR2 YFSETQ. V lost 0 bases and J 10 bases, leaving 11 bases between the germline ends. This CDR3 spans 14 amino acids. As DNA, the CDR3 is TGCGCCAGCAGCTTGGGTTCAGCGGGGTCACCCCTCCACTTT. This gives the protein CASSLGSAGSPLHF.

The chain recombines TRBV12-5 with TRBJ2-5, with TRBD2 as a possible D gene (5 bases). Germline loops: CDR1 LGHNT, CDR2 FRNRAP. The CDR3 has 14 amino acids. The germline V and J ends were trimmed by 3 bases and 4 bases, with 12 bases remaining between them. The CDR3 DNA reads TGTGCTAGTGGTTTAGTTAAGCGGCGAGAGACCCAGTACTTC. As protein: CASGLVKRRETQYF.

This clone was detected only a few times. The chain links TRBV5-8 to TRBJ2-1, with 7 bases matching TRBD2. With V trimmed by 0 bases and J by 2 bases, 2 bases remained unmatched. Germline lookup yields CDR1 SGHTS and CDR2 YDEGEE. The CDR3 covers 15 residues. The CDR3 DNA is TGTGCCAGCAGCTTGGTTCTAGCGGCCTACAATGAGCAGTTCTTC. Encoded protein: CASSLVLAAYNEQFF.

The rearrangement joins TRBV21-1 to TRBJ1-4; the table's D call, TRBD1, was not checked against the DNA. TRBV21-1 is tagged as a pseudogene. The CDR3 has 16 residues. The CDR3: CASSREGQSENEKLFF. The CDR3 DNA reads TGTGCCAGCAGCAGAGAAGGACAGTCGGAAAATGAAAAACTGTTTTTT.

The table lists this clone with a count of one. The chain joins TRBV21-1 to TRBJ2-3; the table gives TRBD1 as D, unverified against the DNA. TRBV21-1 is shown as a pseudogene. This CDR3 has 14 amino acids. The CDR3 here is CASSTGQGTDTQYF. The CDR3 region has the DNA TGTGCCAGCAGCACAGGACAGGGCACAGATACGCAGTATTTT.

V usage is TRBV29-1 and J usage is TRBJ2-1; 9 nucleotides line up with TRBD1. Per the germline V gene, CDR1 is SQVTM and CDR2 is ANQGSEA. The trim removed 7 bases at V and 9 bases at J, leaving 13 bases unmatched. The CDR3 consists of 14 residues. For the CDR3, the DNA is TGCAGCGCCGTCCAAGACAGGGGGAGGATTGAGCAGTTCTTC. As protein: CSAVQDRGRIEQFF.

This chain uses TRBV7-9 with TRBJ2-1; 7 nucleotides align to TRBD2. This CDR3 is 13 amino acids long. Looked up from germline, CDR1 is SEHNR and CDR2 is FQNEAQ (reference sequence). V was pared by 5 bases and J by 12 bases, with 10 bases of the junction left unmatched. This chain's CDR3 is CASSPWASGWQFF. CDR3 bases: TGTGCCAGCAGCCCCTGGGCTAGCGGTTGGCAGTTCTTC. Full variable domain (rest looked up from reference TRBV7-9 and TRBJ2-1): DTGVSQNPRHKITKRGQNVTFRCDPISEHNRLYWYRQTLGQGPEFLTYFQNEAQLEKSRLLSDRFSAERPKGSFSTLEIQRTEQGDSAMYLCASSPWASGWQFFGPGTRLTVL.

In its sample, this clone was seen a few times. The chain is built from TRBV6-6 and TRBJ1-2; tentative D call: TRBD1 (5 bases). The germline CDR1 and CDR2 sequences are MNHNY and SVGAGI (reference sequence). The CDR3 is 17 amino acids. Between the trimmed V and J ends, which lost 5 bases and 2 bases, there was a span of 21 bases. The chain's CDR3 is CASSPGGGWGSNYGYTF. Written as DNA, the CDR3 is TGTGCCAGCAGTCCCGGGGGAGGCTGGGGTTCAAACTATGGCTACACCTTC.

Points on this clone: Additional DNA sequences in this sample encode the identical CDR3. DNA of the CDR3: TGCAGTGCTAGATCCGGAGATACGCAGTATTTT. This codes for CSARSGDTQYF. This chain joins TRBV20-1 and TRBJ2-3; D uncertain. The V end lost 2 bases, the J end lost 5 bases, and 5 bases lay between the germline ends. The germline CDR1 and CDR2 sequences are DFQATT and SNEGSKA (reference sequence). This CDR3 has 11 amino acids.

The chain is built from TRBV7-2 and TRBJ2-2; the D gene is possibly TRBD2 (6 bases). CDR3 length equals 15 residues. With 1 base removed from V and 7 bases from J, the gap between germline ends came to 13 bases. Germline V CDR1 and CDR2: SGHTA, FQGNSA. CDR3 amino acids: CASSLVGGPVGELFF. CDR3 coding DNA: TGTGCCAGCAGCTTAGTTGGAGGGCCGGTCGGGGAGCTGTTTTTT.

The V gene is TRBV6-2 or TRBV6-3, the J gene TRBJ2-1; 7 nucleotides align to TRBD1. CDR3 size: 15 residues. With V trimmed by 6 bases and J by 12 bases, 17 bases remained unmatched. Germline assignment: CDR1 MNHEY and CDR2 SVGEGT. The CDR3 is CASSHRGPDPLGQFF. The CDR3, as DNA: TGTGCCAGCAGCCACAGGGGCCCCGATCCGCTGGGGCAGTTCTTC.

This clone has more than one count but fewer than ten. The chain has TRBV23-1 and TRBJ2-5; a weak D match, TRBD2 (5 bases). TRBV23-1 is marked as an open reading frame, function uncertain. Deletions cut 4 bases from V and 2 bases from J, with 14 bases between. The CDR3 is 15 amino acids. The CDR3 loop reads CASSPPEEEQETQYF. CDR3 bases: TGCGCCAGCAGTCCCCCGGAGGAGGAACAAGAGACCCAGTACTTC.

This chain joins TRBV30 and TRBJ1-5, with D perhaps TRBD1 (6 bases). The CDR3 has 16 residues. Trimming took 1 base from V and 5 from J, leaving 18 bases between them. Germline-derived CDR1 and CDR2 are GTSNPN and SVGIG (reference sequence). CDR3 amino acids: CAWSGPYGTNYQPQHF. The CDR3 coding sequence is TGTGCCTGGAGTGGGCCTTACGGGACAAATTATCAGCCCCAGCATTTT.

The CDR3 here is CASSPDNQETQYF. CDR3 nucleotide sequence: TGTGCCAGCAGCCCGGACAACCAAGAGACCCAGTACTTC. The chain combines TRBV5-4 with TRBJ2-5; tentatively, D is TRBD1 (5 bases). Germline V gene lookup returns CDR1 SGHNT and CDR2 YYREEE (reference sequence). This CDR3 is built from 13 residues. Trimming pared 4 bases from V and 0 bases from J, leaving 7 bases between.

The V call is TRBV27, the J call TRBJ2-1; 8 bases are a match to TRBD2. Unmatched junction bases numbered 13, after V lost 5 bases and J lost 7 bases. The CDR3 contains 16 residues. Germline assignment: CDR1 MNHEY and CDR2 SMNVEV (reference sequence). The CDR3 here is CASSLRLASLVNEQFF. The CDR3 DNA follows: TGTGCCAGCAGTCTCCGACTAGCGTCCTTGGTTAATGAGCAGTTCTTC.

The V gene is TRBV25-1, the J gene TRBJ2-7, with 8 positions matching TRBD1. The J segment lost 1 base and the V segment lost 1 base, leaving 6 bases of the junction unmatched. This CDR3 has 16 residues. Germline CDR1 and CDR2: MGHDK and SYGVNS. The CDR3 spells CASSEFSGGGSYEQYF. CDR3 DNA: TGTGCCAGCAGTGAATTCTCAGGGGGCGGATCCTACGAGCAGTACTTC.

The V call is TRBV5-1, the J call TRBJ1-1; 8 nucleotides match TRBD1. This CDR3 spans 15 amino acids. Trimming took 1 base from V and 0 from J; bases not matched to a gene: 2. CDR1 is SGHRS, CDR2 YFSETQ, per germline. CDR3 coding DNA: TGCGCCAGCAGCTTGCAGGGGGCGGTGAACACTGAAGCTTTCTTT. Residues: CASSLQGAVNTEAFF.